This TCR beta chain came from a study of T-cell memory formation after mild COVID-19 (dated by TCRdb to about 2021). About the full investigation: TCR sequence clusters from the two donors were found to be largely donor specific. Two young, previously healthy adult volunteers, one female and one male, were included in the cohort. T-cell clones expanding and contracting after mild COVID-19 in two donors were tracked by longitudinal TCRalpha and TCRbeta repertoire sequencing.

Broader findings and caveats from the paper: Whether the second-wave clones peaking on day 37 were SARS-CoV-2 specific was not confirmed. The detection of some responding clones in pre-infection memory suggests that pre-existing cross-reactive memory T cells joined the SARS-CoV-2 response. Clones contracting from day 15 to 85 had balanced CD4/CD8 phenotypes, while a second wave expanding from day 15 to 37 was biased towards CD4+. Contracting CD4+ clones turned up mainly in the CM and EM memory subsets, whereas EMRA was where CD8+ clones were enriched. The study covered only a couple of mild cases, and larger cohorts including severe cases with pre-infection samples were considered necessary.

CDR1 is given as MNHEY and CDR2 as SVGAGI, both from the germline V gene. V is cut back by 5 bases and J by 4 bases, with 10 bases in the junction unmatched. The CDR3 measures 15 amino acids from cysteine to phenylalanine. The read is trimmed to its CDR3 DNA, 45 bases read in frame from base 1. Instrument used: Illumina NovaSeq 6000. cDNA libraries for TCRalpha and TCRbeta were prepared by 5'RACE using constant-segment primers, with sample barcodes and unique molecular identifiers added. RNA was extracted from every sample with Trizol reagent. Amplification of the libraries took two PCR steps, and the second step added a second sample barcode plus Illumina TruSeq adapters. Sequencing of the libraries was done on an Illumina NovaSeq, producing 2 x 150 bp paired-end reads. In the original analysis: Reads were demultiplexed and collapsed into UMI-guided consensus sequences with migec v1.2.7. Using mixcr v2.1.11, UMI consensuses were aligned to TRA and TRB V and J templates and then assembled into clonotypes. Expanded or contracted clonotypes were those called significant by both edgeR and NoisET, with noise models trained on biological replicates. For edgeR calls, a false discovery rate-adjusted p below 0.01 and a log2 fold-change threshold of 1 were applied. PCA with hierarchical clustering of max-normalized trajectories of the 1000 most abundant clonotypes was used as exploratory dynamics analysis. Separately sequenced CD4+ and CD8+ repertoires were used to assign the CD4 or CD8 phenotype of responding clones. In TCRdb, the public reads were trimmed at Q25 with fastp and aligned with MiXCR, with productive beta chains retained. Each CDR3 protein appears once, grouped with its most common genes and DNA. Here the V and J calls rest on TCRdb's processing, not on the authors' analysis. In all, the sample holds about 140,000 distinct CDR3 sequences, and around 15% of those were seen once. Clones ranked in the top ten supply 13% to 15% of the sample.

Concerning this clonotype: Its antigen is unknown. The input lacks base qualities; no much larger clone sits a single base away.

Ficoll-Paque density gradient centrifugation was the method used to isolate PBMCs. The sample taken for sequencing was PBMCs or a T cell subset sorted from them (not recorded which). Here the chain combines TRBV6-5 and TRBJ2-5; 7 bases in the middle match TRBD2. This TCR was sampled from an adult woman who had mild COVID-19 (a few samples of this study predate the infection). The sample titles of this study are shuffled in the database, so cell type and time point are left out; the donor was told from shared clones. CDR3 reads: CASSPPLGGVETQYF. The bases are TGTGCCAGCAGTCCGCCTCTGGGGGGGGTAGAGACCCAGTACTTC.